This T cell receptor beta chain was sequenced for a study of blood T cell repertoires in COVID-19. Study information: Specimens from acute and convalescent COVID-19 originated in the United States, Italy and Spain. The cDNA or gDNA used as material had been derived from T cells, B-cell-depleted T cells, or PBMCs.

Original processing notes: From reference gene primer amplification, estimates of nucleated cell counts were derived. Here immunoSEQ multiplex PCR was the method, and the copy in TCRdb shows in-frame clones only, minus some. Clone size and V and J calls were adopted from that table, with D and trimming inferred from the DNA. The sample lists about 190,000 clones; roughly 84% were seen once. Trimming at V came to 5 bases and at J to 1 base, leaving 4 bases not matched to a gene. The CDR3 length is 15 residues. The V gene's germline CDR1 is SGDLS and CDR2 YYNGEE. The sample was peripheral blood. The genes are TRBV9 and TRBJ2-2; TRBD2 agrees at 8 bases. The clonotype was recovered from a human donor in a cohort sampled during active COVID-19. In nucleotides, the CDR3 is TGTGCCAGCAGTTGGACTAGCCAGAACACCGGGGAGCTGTTTTTT. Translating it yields CASSWTSQNTGELFF.